This T cell receptor (beta chain) emerged from a study of shared clonotypes between healthy human individuals. Study-level background: Aged between 18 and 49, the donors were a couple of women and a few men.

Negatively enriched CD4+ T cells were divided by CD45RA into naive and memory. DNA at about 200 ng, 25,000 to 30,000 T cell genomes, went into sorted-subset replicate PCRs. Using immunoSEQ multiplex PCR, the repertoire was profiled, and TCRdb retains in-frame clones only, with some absent. The table includes approximately 2.5 million clones, roughly nine tenths detected once. The clonotype comes from a man aged 18 to 35 in good health. The sequenced sample consisted of naive CD4+ T cells sorted from blood. Documented subset: CD45RA+ positively selected.

Written as DNA, the CDR3 is TGTGCCAGCAGCTTCCACCCGGGACTAGATATGAGTGAGCAGTTCTTC. Its translation: CASSFHPGLDMSEQFF. The chain employs TRBV7-2 and TRBJ2-1; 8 nucleotides agree with TRBD2. The germline V gene has CDR1 SGHTA and CDR2 FQGNSA. The CDR3 is 16 amino acids. V lost 3 bases to trimming and J lost 9 bases; unmatched junction nucleotides: 13.